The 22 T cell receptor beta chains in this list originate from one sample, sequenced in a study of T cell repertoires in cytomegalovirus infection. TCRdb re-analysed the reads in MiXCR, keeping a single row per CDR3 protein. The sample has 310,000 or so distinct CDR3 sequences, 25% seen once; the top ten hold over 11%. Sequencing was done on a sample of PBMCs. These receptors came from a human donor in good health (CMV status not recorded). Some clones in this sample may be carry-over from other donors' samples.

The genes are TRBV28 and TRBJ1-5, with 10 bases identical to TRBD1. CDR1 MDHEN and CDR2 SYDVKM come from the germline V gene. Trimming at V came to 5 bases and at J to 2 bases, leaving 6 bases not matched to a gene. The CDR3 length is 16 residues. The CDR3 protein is CASSPTGGKGNQPQHF. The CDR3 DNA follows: TGTGCCAGCAGTCCGACAGGGGGCAAGGGCAATCAGCCCCAGCATTTT.

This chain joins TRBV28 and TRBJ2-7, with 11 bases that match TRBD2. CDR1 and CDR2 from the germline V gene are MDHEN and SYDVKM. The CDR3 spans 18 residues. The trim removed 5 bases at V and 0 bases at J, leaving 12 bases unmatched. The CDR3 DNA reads TGTGCCAGCAGTGCCCCCCGGACTAGCGGGTCGCGCTCCTACGAGCAGTACTTC. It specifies CASSAPRTSGSRSYEQYF.

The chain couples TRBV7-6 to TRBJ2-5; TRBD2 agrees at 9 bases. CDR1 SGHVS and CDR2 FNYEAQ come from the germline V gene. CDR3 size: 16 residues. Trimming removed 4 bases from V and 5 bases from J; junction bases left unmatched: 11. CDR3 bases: TGTGCCAGCAGCTCAGGTAGCGGGAGCATTGGCGAGACCCAGTACTTC. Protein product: CASSSGSGSIGETQYF.

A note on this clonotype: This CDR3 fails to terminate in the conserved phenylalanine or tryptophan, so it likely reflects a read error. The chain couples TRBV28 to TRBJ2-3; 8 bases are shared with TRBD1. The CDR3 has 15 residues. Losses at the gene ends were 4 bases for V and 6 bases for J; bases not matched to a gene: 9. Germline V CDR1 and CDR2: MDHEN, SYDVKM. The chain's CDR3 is CASSYRQGHWDTQYV. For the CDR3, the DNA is TGTGCCAGCAGTTACAGACAGGGGCATTGGGATACGCAGTATGTT.

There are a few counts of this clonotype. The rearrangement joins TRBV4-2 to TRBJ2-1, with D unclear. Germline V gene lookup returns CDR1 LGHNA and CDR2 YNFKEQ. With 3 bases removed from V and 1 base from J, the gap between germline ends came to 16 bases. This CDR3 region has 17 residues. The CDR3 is CASSQASTSRSYNEQFF. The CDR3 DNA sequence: TGTGCCAGCAGCCAGGCCTCTACATCAAGGTCCTACAATGAGCAGTTCTTC.

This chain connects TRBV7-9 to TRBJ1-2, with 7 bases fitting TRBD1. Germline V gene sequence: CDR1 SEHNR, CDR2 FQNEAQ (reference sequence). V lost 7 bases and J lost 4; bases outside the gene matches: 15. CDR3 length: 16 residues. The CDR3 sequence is CASNIAQGNGIYGYTF. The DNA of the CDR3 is TGTGCCAGCAACATCGCACAGGGGAATGGCATCTATGGCTACACCTTC. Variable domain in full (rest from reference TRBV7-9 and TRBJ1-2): DTGVSQNPRHKITKRGQNVTFRCDPISEHNRLYWYRQTLGQGPEFLTYFQNEAQLEKSRLLSDRFSAERPKGSFSTLEIQRTEQGDSAMYLCASNIAQGNGIYGYTFGSGTRLTVV.

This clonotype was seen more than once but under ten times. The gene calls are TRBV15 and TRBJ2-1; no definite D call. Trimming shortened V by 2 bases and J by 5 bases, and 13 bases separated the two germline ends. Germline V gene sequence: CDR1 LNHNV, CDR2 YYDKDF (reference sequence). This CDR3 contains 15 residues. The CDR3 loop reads CATSRSGPPNNEQFF. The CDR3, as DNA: TGTGCCACCAGCAGAAGTGGACCTCCTAACAATGAGCAGTTCTTC.

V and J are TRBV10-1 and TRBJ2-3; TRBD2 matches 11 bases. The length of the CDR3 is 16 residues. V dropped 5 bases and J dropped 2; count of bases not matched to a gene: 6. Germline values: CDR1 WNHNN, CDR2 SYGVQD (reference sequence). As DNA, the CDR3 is TGCGCCAGCAGTTTGGGACTAGCGGACTTCACAGATACGCAGTATTTT. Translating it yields CASSLGLADFTDTQYF.

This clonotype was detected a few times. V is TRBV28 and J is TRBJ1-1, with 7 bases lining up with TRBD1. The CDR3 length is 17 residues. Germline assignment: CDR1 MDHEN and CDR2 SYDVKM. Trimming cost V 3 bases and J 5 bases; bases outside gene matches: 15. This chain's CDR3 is CASSLGRQGVSGTEAFF. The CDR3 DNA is TGTGCCAGCAGTTTGGGGAGACAGGGAGTATCCGGGACTGAAGCTTTCTTT.

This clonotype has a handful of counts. CDR3 sequence: CASSHPLNEQFF. The DNA of the CDR3 is TGTGCCAGCAGCCACCCTTTGAATGAGCAGTTCTTC. J is TRBJ2-1 and V is TRBV6-5; D gene unclear. V was cut by 6 bases and J by 7 bases, with 10 bases left in between. Germline CDR1 is MNHEY and CDR2 is SVGAGI. The CDR3 consists of 12 residues.

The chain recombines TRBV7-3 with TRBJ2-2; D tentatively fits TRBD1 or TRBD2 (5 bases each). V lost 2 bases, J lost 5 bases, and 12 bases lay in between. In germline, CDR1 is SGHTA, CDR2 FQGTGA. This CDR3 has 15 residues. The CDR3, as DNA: TGTGCCAGCAGCTTAGGGGGTGCGGCGACCGGGGAGCTGTTTTTT. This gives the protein CASSLGGAATGELFF.

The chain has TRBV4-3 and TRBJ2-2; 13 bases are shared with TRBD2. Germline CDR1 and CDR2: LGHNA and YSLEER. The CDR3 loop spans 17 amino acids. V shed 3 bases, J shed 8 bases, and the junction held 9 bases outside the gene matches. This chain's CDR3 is CASSQATSGRLTGELFF. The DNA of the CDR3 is TGCGCCAGCAGCCAGGCGACTAGCGGGAGGCTGACGGGGGAGCTGTTTTTT.

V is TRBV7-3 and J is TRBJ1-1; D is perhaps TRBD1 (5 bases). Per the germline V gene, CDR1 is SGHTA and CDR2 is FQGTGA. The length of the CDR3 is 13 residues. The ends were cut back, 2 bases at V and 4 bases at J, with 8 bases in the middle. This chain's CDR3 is CASSLLRGTEAFF. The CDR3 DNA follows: TGTGCCAGCAGCTTACTAAGGGGCACTGAAGCTTTCTTT.

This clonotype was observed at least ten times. The CDR3 nucleotides are TGTGCCAGCAGGCGACTAGCGGGAGGTAACAATGAGCAGTTCTTC. The encoded protein is CASRRLAGGNNEQFF. The rearrangement joins TRBV6-2 or TRBV6-3 to TRBJ2-1; TRBD2 aligns across 13 bases. The CDR3 loop spans 15 amino acids. With 6 bases clipped from V and 5 bases from J, the junction kept 4 bases outside the gene matches. Germline V gene data show CDR1 as MNHEY and CDR2 as SVGEGT.

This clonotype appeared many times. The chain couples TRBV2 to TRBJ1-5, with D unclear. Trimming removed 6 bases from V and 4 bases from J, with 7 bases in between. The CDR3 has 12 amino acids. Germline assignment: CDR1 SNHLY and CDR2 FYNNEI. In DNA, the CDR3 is TGTGCCAGCAGGACACAGAATCAGCCCCAGCATTTT. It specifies CASRTQNQPQHF. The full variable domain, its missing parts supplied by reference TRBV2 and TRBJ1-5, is EPEVTQTPSHQVTQMGQEVILRCVPISNHLYFYWYRQILGQKVEFLVSFYNNEISEKSEIFDDQFSVERPDGSNFTLKIRSTKLEDSAMYFCASRTQNQPQHFGDGTRLSIL.

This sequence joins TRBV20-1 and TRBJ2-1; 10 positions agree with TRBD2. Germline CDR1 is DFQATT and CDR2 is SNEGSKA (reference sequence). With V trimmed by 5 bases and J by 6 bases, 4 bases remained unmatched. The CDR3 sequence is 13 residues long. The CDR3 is CSASGLATNEQFF. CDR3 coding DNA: TGCAGTGCTTCGGGACTAGCGACCAATGAGCAGTTCTTC.

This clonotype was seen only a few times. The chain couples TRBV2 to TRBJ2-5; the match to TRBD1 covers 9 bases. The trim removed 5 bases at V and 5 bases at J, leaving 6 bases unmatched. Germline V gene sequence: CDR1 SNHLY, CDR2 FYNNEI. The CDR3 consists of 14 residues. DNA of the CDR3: TGTGCCAGCAGTCCACAGGGGGCTGGGGAGACCCAGTACTTC. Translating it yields CASSPQGAGETQYF.

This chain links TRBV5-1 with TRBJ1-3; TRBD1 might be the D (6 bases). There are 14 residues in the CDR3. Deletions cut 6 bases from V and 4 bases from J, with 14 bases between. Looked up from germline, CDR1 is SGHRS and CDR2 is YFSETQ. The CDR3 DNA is TGCGCCAGCACGACGGGGGCGCCAGGAAACACCATATATTTT. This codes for CASTTGAPGNTIYF.

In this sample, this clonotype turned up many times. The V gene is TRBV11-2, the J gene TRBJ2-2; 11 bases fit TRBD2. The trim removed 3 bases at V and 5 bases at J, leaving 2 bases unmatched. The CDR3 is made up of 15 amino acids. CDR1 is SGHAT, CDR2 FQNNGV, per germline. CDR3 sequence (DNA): TGTGCCAGCAGCTTGGCTAGCGGGAGGACCGGGGAGCTGTTTTTT. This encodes CASSLASGRTGELFF.

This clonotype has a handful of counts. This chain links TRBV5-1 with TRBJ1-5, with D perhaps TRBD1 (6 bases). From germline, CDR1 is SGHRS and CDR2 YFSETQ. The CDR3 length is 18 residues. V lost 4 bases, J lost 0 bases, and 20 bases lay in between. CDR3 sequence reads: CASSPGVPSLYSNQPQHF. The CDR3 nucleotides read TGCGCCAGCAGCCCAGGGGTCCCCTCTTTGTATAGCAATCAGCCCCAGCATTTT. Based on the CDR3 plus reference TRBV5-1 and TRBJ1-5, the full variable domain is KAGVTQTPRYLIKTRGQQVTLSCSPISGHRSVSWYQQTPGQGLQFLFEYFSETQRNKGNFPGRFSGRQFSNSRSEMNVSTLELGDSALYLCASSPGVPSLYSNQPQHFGDGTRLSIL.

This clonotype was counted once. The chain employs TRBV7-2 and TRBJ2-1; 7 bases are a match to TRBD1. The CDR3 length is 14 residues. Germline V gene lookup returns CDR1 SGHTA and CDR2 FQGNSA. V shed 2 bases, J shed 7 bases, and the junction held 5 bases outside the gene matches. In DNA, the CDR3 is TGTGCCAGCAGCTTAATGACAGGGCAGAATGAGCAGTTCTTC. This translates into CASSLMTGQNEQFF.

CDR3 amino acids: CASSHAGASYEQYF. CDR3 sequence (DNA): TGTGCCAGCAGCCACGCCGGGGCCTCCTACGAGCAGTACTTC. The chain links TRBV5-6 to TRBJ2-7; D may be TRBD1 or TRBD2 (5 bases each). Germline V lookup: CDR1 SGHDT, CDR2 YYEEEE. The length of the CDR3 is 14 residues. Trimming shortened V by 4 bases and J by 0 bases, and 11 bases separated the two germline ends.